This is a list of T cell receptor beta chains from one sample in a study of control samples from healthy donors and cancer patients. Assay used: immunoSEQ multiplex PCR; TCRdb lists only in-frame clones, some missing. This sample has about 95,000 clones; approximately 86% occur once, and the top ten carry roughly 18%. The sequencing input was blood. These receptors were obtained from a man aged 30-40 years in good health. Both conserved end residues are part of each CDR3. Fields, in order: D gene, clone size, J gene, V gene, CDR3 DNA, CDR3 protein. D genes are given only for firm matches. Clone size is given for some rows only: seen once, a few or many times, or a class if the clone is expanded.

D: NA
size: NA
J: TRBJ2-2
V: TRBV5-1
DNA: TGCGCCAGCAGCTTGGACCCCGGGCAGCTAGTTAGGACCGGGGAGCTGTTTTTT
CDR3: CASSLDPGQLVRTGELFF

D: NA
size: NA
J: TRBJ2-1
V: TRBV7-9
DNA: TGTGCCAGCAGCTCGAGGGGTCCGAGCTCCTACAATGAGCAGTTCTTC
CDR3: CASSSRGPSSYNEQFF

D: NA
size: NA
J: TRBJ2-7
V: TRBV27
DNA: TGTGCCAGCAGGGGGGTATCCTACGAGCAGTACTTC
CDR3: CASRGVSYEQYF

D: TRBD1
size: NA
J: TRBJ2-7
V: TRBV15
DNA: TGTGCCACCAGCACGCAGGGGGCTTTCTACGAGCAGTACTTC
CDR3: CATSTQGAFYEQYF

D: TRBD1
size: NA
J: TRBJ1-4
V: TRBV9
DNA: TGTGCCAGCAGCACGGACAGGGGTGAAAAACTGTTTTTT
CDR3: CASSTDRGEKLFF

D: NA
size: NA
J: TRBJ1-2
V: TRBV5-1
DNA: TGCGCCAGCAGCCTGGAGGAGGGGTACTATGGCTACACCTTC
CDR3: CASSLEEGYYGYTF

D: NA
size: few
J: TRBJ1-1
V: TRBV3-1/TRBV3-2
DNA: TGTGCCAGCAGCCATGGCAGGAACACTGAAGCTTTCTTT
CDR3: CASSHGRNTEAFF

D: NA
size: NA
J: TRBJ2-3
V: TRBV28
DNA: TGTGCCAGCACCCGACAGCGAGTGGATACGCAGTATTTT
CDR3: CASTRQRVDTQYF

D: NA
size: NA
J: TRBJ2-2
V: TRBV6-6
DNA: TGTGCCAGCAGTCGACAGGGGACTAGTGAAACCGGGGAGCTGTTTTTT
CDR3: CASSRQGTSETGELFF

D: NA
size: NA
J: TRBJ1-3
V: TRBV30
DNA: TGTGCCTGGAGGTCCGTGACTCGCTCTGGAAACACCATATATTTT
CDR3: CAWRSVTRSGNTIYF

D: TRBD1
size: few
J: TRBJ2-7
V: TRBV19
DNA: TGTGCCAGTAGCGGACAGGGACCTAACGAGCAGTACTTC
CDR3: CASSGQGPNEQYF

D: NA
size: NA
J: TRBJ2-6
V: TRBV13
DNA: TGTGCCAGCAGCCTTGGGACATCCGGGGCCAACGTCCTGACTTTC
CDR3: CASSLGTSGANVLTF

D: NA
size: NA
J: TRBJ2-3
V: TRBV27
DNA: TGTGCCAGCAGTTTTTGGTCTTACGGCACAGGTCAAGATAGAGATACGCAGTATTTT
CDR3: CASSFWSYGTGQDRDTQYF

D: NA
size: once
J: TRBJ2-7
V: TRBV5-6
DNA: TGTGCCAGCAGCGATTACAGGGATACCTACGAGCAGTACTTC
CDR3: CASSDYRDTYEQYF

D: TRBD1
size: NA
J: TRBJ2-2
V: TRBV24-1
DNA: TGTGCCACCAGTGAGCCGGGACAGGGGGTCACCGGGGAGCTGTTTTTT
CDR3: CATSEPGQGVTGELFF

D: NA
size: NA
J: TRBJ1-2
V: TRBV19
DNA: TGTGCCAGTAGTCCAACGACAGACTATGGCTACACCTTC
CDR3: CASSPTTDYGYTF

D: NA
size: NA
J: TRBJ1-4
V: TRBV18
DNA: TGTGCCAGCAGCAACTTTGCAACTAATGAAAAACTGTTTTTT
CDR3: CASSNFATNEKLFF

D: NA
size: NA
J: TRBJ1-1
V: TRBV30
DNA: TGTGCCTGGAGTGGACAGGTGAGCACTGAAGCTTTCTTT
CDR3: CAWSGQVSTEAFF

D: TRBD2
size: NA
J: TRBJ2-3
V: TRBV5-6
DNA: TGTGCCAGCAGCTTGGACGGGCGGGGGGGCGGTACGCAGTATTTT
CDR3: CASSLDGRGGGTQYF

D: TRBD1
size: NA
J: TRBJ2-1
V: TRBV14
DNA: TGTGCCAGCAGCCAAGACAGGACAGGGGGCAAAGGTGAGCAGTTCTTC
CDR3: CASSQDRTGGKGEQFF

D: NA
size: once
J: TRBJ1-2
V: TRBV5-1
DNA: TGCGCCAGCAGCCCTGGCGGCGGATTTAACTATGGCTACACCTTC
CDR3: CASSPGGGFNYGYTF

D: TRBD1
size: NA
J: TRBJ1-5
V: TRBV29-1
DNA: TGCAGCGTCGCACAGGGGAGGGATCAGCCCCAGCATTTT
CDR3: CSVAQGRDQPQHF

D: TRBD1
size: few
J: TRBJ2-5
V: TRBV2
DNA: TGTGCCAGCAGTGAGCTGAGACAGGGGTCTGGGGAGACCCAGTACTTC
CDR3: CASSELRQGSGETQYF

D: TRBD1
size: NA
J: TRBJ2-2
V: TRBV4-2
DNA: TGTGCCAGCAGCCAAGAGGGGACAGCCTCTACCGGGGAGCTGTTTTTT
CDR3: CASSQEGTASTGELFF

D: TRBD1
size: once
J: TRBJ2-1
V: TRBV5-1
DNA: TGCGCCAGCAGCGCGGGAGACGGGACAGGGTACGACAATGAGCAGTTCTTC
CDR3: CASSAGDGTGYDNEQFF

D: TRBD1
size: NA
J: TRBJ1-1
V: TRBV11-2
DNA: TGTGCCAGCAGCTTAGGGCAGGGGGTAGGGGCTTTCTTT
CDR3: CASSLGQGVGAFF

D: TRBD1
size: NA
J: TRBJ1-2
V: TRBV9
DNA: TGTGCCAGCAGCGTAGCGGCAGGGGCAGGGGGAGTCTATGGCTACACCTTC
CDR3: CASSVAAGAGGVYGYTF

D: NA
size: NA
J: TRBJ2-7
V: TRBV5-4
DNA: TGTGCCAGCAGTCGGGCGGGGGCGGACTACGAGCAGTACTTC
CDR3: CASSRAGADYEQYF

D: NA
size: once
J: TRBJ1-6
V: TRBV7-9
DNA: TGTGCCAGCAGCCCCGCCCGACAGGCGAGCTCCTATAATTCACCCCTCCACTTT
CDR3: CASSPARQASSYNSPLHF

D: NA
size: NA
J: TRBJ1-2
V: TRBV7-2
DNA: TGTGCCAGCAGCTCTTTTGGGACTACTAACTATGGCTACACCTTC
CDR3: CASSSFGTTNYGYTF

D: NA
size: NA
J: TRBJ1-4
V: TRBV28
DNA: TGTGCCAGCAGTCCCCTAGGCGGAAAACTGTTTTTT
CDR3: CASSPLGGKLFF

D: TRBD1
size: NA
J: TRBJ1-6
V: TRBV27
DNA: TGTGCCAGCAGCCACAGGGGGCTCGCCTCCTATAATTCACCCCTCCACTTT
CDR3: CASSHRGLASYNSPLHF

D: TRBD2
size: once
J: TRBJ2-2
V: TRBV19
DNA: TGTGCCAGTAGCCATCGCGGGGGGGCCGGGACCGGGGAGCTGTTTTTT
CDR3: CASSHRGGAGTGELFF

D: TRBD1
size: NA
J: TRBJ1-3
V: TRBV5-1
DNA: TGCGCCAGCAGCAGGGACAGGGGGCCTGGAAACACCATATATTTT
CDR3: CASSRDRGPGNTIYF

D: TRBD1
size: few
J: TRBJ2-1
V: TRBV2
DNA: TGTGCCAGCAGGGCCGGGACAGGGGCGGGAAATGAGCAGTTCTTC
CDR3: CASRAGTGAGNEQFF

D: TRBD1
size: NA
J: TRBJ1-1
V: TRBV7-6
DNA: TGTGCCAGCAGCTTCGAACAGGGGGGCACTGAAGCTTTCTTT
CDR3: CASSFEQGGTEAFF

D: NA
size: NA
J: TRBJ1-1
V: TRBV7-9
DNA: TGTGCCAGCAGCTCACAAAGGACTGAAGCTTTCTTT
CDR3: CASSSQRTEAFF

D: NA
size: NA
J: TRBJ1-4
V: TRBV5-1
DNA: TGCGCCAGCAGCCAGAGACAGGCCGAAAAACTGTTTTTT
CDR3: CASSQRQAEKLFF

D: NA
size: NA
J: TRBJ2-3
V: TRBV5-1
DNA: TGCGCCAGCAGCTTGGGTGTTAGACTAGGCACAGATACGCAGTATTTT
CDR3: CASSLGVRLGTDTQYF

D: TRBD1
size: few
J: TRBJ1-2
V: TRBV6-6
DNA: TGTGCCACAGACCGGGACAGGGCGGATGGCTACACCTTC
CDR3: CATDRDRADGYTF

D: TRBD1
size: NA
J: TRBJ2-5
V: TRBV7-9
DNA: TGTGCCAGCAGTTACAGGGGGCCTGGGGAGACCCAGTACTTC
CDR3: CASSYRGPGETQYF

D: NA
size: NA
J: TRBJ2-2
V: TRBV28
DNA: TGTGCCAGCAGTTTACACGGGGAGCTGTTTTTT
CDR3: CASSLHGELFF

D: NA
size: NA
J: TRBJ2-2
V: TRBV19
DNA: TGTGCCAGTAGTATCCTGGTGAGGGGTGACACCGGGGAGCTGTTTTTT
CDR3: CASSILVRGDTGELFF

D: NA
size: NA
J: TRBJ1-6
V: TRBV10-2
DNA: TGCGCCAGCACTGATGGTGGTAATTCACCCCTCCACTTT
CDR3: CASTDGGNSPLHF

D: TRBD2
size: once
J: TRBJ2-3
V: TRBV5-3
DNA: TGTGCCAGAAGCCCTGAGGCTCGGGGGGAAAGTGGAGATACGCAGTATTTT
CDR3: CARSPEARGESGDTQYF

D: TRBD1
size: NA
J: TRBJ1-6
V: TRBV5-4
DNA: TGTGCCAGCAGCTTGGATTCGTTGGACAGGGATAATTCACCCCTCCACTTT
CDR3: CASSLDSLDRDNSPLHF

D: TRBD1
size: NA
J: TRBJ1-5
V: TRBV19
DNA: TGTGCCAGTAGTATCGGACAGGGACGGCGCGAGGTTGGCAATCAGCCCCAGCATTTT
CDR3: CASSIGQGRREVGNQPQHF

D: NA
size: NA
J: TRBJ1-6
V: TRBV30
DNA: TGTGCCTGGCGGGGATATAATTCACCCCTCCACTTT
CDR3: CAWRGYNSPLHF

D: TRBD1
size: NA
J: TRBJ1-4
V: TRBV5-6
DNA: TGTGCCAGCAGCTTACTATCTGGACAGGGTGAATCAAAACTGTTTTTT
CDR3: CASSLLSGQGESKLFF

D: NA
size: NA
J: TRBJ1-1
V: TRBV21-1
DNA: TGTGCCAGCATAGGGCCCCGGATGGACACTGAAGCTTTCTTT
CDR3: CASIGPRMDTEAFF

D: TRBD1
size: NA
J: TRBJ1-2
V: TRBV18
DNA: TGTGCCAGCTCACGGGACAGGGGGCTCGATGGCTACACCTTC
CDR3: CASSRDRGLDGYTF

D: TRBD1
size: NA
J: TRBJ1-1
V: TRBV27
DNA: TGTGCCAGCAGTTCACAGGGGGGTAAGACTGAAGCTTTCTTT
CDR3: CASSSQGGKTEAFF

D: TRBD2
size: NA
J: TRBJ2-1
V: TRBV5-6
DNA: TGTGCCAGCAGCTTGGGGTCGGTTAGCGGGGGGACCCTACATCTGTTCTTC
CDR3: CASSLGSVSGGTLHLFF

D: TRBD1
size: NA
J: TRBJ1-4
V: TRBV7-9
DNA: TGTGCCAGCAGGAGGGGACAGGCTAATGAAAAACTGTTTTTT
CDR3: CASRRGQANEKLFF

D: NA
size: NA
J: TRBJ1-2
V: TRBV5-5
DNA: TGTGCCAGCAGCTTTCGAGGGGCGCCTTCCAACTATGGCTACACCTTC
CDR3: CASSFRGAPSNYGYTF

D: TRBD1
size: NA
J: TRBJ1-2
V: TRBV6-5
DNA: TGTGCCAGCAGTTACTCCGGACAGGGCGGTAGGAGTGGCTACACCTTC
CDR3: CASSYSGQGGRSGYTF

D: NA
size: NA
J: TRBJ2-2
V: TRBV19
DNA: TGTGCCAGTAGTCCCCAATTCACCGGGGAGCTGTTTTTT
CDR3: CASSPQFTGELFF

D: TRBD1
size: NA
J: TRBJ2-2
V: TRBV24-1
DNA: TGTGCCACCAGTGGGCCCGTCCAGGGGGCCGGGGAGCTGTTTTTT
CDR3: CATSGPVQGAGELFF

D: TRBD1
size: once
J: TRBJ1-1
V: TRBV5-1
DNA: TGCGCCAGCCGAGGGACAGAGAACACTGAAGCTTTCTTT
CDR3: CASRGTENTEAFF